This T cell receptor (beta chain) was sequenced in a study of cytomegalovirus exposure and HLA in healthy donors. This CDR3 contains 12 residues. Trimming removed 6 bases at V and 7 bases at J, with 9 bases between. Germline-derived CDR1 and CDR2 are MGHRA and YSYEKL. The PCR used 60 Vbeta and 13 Jbeta primers. Sequencing used immunoSEQ multiplex PCR; TCRdb keeps in-frame clones, though not all of them. Among 110,000 to 150,000 clones listed, approximately 80% were seen once. The sample comprised PBMCs. V and J are TRBV4-1 and TRBJ2-2; no definite D call. This TCR derives from a male donor in good health and CMV-seronegative. The CDR3 DNA is TGCGCCAGCAGGCGGTCGGGCGGGGAGCTGTTTTTT. This translates into CASRRSGGELFF.